This TCR beta chain comes out of a study of T cells in Graves' hyperthyroidism and ophthalmopathy. Study outcomes and limitations: Blood samples included most of the expanded thyroid clonotypes exceeding 0.001.

Amplification of TCR beta CDR3 regions was performed using RNA transcripts as template. The study used the HTBI primer set for a first-round RT-PCR of the TCR CDR3. TCRdb redid the calling of the multiplex PCR reads with MiXCR, one entry per CDR3 protein. The data contain 300,000 to 350,000 distinct CDR3 sequences, around 14% of them seen just once; the ten biggest clones take up around 24%. Comment on this clonotype: Its cognate antigen is unknown.

The CDR3 extends over 16 amino acids. Germline CDR1 is LGHNA and CDR2 is YSLEER. V lost 3 bases and J lost 1; bases outside the gene matches: 4. The TCR comes from a woman in her twenties or thirties with Graves' hyperthyroidism. Sequenced sample: blood. The chain joins TRBV4-3 to TRBJ2-1; 9 positions match TRBD1. The CDR3 bases are TGCGCCAGCAGCCAGGACGGACAGGGGTCCTACAATGAGCAGTTCTTC. Protein product: CASSQDGQGSYNEQFF.